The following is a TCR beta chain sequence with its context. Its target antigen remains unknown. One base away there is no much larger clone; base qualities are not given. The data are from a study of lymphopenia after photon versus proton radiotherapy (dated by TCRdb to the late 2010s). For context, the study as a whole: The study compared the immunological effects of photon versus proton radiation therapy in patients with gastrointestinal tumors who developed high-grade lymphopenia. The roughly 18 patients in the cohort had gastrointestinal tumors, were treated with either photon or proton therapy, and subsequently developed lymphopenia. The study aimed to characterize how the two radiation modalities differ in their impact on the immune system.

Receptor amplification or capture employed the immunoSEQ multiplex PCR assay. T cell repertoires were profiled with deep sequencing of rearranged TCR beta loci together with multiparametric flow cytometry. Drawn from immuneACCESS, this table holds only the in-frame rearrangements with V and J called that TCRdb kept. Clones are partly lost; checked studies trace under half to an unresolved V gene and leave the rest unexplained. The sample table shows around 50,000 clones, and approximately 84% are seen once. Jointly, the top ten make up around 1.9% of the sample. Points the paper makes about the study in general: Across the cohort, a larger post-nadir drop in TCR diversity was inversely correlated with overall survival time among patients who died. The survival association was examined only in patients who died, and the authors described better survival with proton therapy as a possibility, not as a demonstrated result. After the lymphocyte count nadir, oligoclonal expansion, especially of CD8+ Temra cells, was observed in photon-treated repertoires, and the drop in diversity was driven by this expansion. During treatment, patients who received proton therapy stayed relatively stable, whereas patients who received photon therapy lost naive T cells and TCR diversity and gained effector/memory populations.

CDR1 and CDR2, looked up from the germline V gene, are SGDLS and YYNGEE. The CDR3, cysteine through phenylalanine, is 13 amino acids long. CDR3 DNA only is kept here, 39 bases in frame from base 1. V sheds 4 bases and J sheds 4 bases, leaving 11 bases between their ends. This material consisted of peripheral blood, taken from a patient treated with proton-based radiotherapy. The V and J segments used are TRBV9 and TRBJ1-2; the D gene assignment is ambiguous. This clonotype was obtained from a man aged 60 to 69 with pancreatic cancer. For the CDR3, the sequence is CASSLPGIYGYTF. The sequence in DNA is TGTGCCAGCAGCCTCCCGGGGATCTATGGCTACACCTTC.